This T cell receptor (beta chain) was sequenced in a study of cytomegalovirus exposure and HLA in healthy donors. The primer mix had 60 Vbeta and 13 Jbeta primers. Per the authors' pipeline: It was a later analysis that counted about 80 million unique TCR beta chains, of which around 11 million were shared. Measured with immunoSEQ multiplex PCR; TCRdb has only the in-frame clones, and not every one. That table supplies the V and J calls and clone size; D and trimming were determined from the DNA. The profile shows tens of thousands of clones, approximately 62% of them singletons. As for this clone: Its antigen is still unknown.

CDR3 length: 16 amino acids. The V and J ends lost 6 bases and 0 bases, in that order; junction bases with no gene match: 7. CDR1 is MDHEN and CDR2 is SYDVKM in the germline V gene. Whole-study results and caveats: Researchers reported in a later analysis that a missense DCLRE1C variant was tied to TCR beta V- and J-gene trimming. Later work found most CMV-associated TCR beta chains apparently HLA-restricted. In a later analysis, an Asian-associated ancestry cluster reportedly showed fewer N-insertions than the 666-donor mean.

The genes are TRBV28 and TRBJ1-5; 8 bases map to TRBD1. The TCR originated in a male donor in good health and CMV-seropositive. Material: PBMCs. CDR3 in amino acids: CASSPLQGGSNQPQHF. The CDR3 coding sequence is TGTGCCAGCAGCCCTTTACAGGGGGGTAGCAATCAGCCCCAGCATTTT. Based on the CDR3 plus reference TRBV28 and TRBJ1-5, the full variable domain is DVKVTQSSRYLVKRTGEKVFLECVQDMDHENMFWYRQDPGLGLRLIYFSYDVKMKEKGDIPEGYSVSREKKERFSLILESASTNQTSMYLCASSPLQGGSNQPQHFGDGTRLSIL.